This entry lists 3 T cell receptor beta chains sequenced from one sample in a study of blood T cell repertoires in COVID-19. TCRdb's copy holds only in-frame clones and misses some; the assay was immunoSEQ multiplex PCR. This table holds fewer than 200,000 clones, nearly 90% found once. The sequencing input was peripheral blood. These receptors were taken from a man aged 18 to 35 who had recovered from COVID-19.

The gene calls are TRBV7-2 and TRBJ2-5; weak D call: TRBD2 (6 bases). Trimming cost V 5 bases and J 7 bases, with 23 bases left between them. Germline V gene data show CDR1 as SGHTA and CDR2 as FQGNSA. This CDR3 region has 16 residues. The chain's CDR3 is CASSERATGTLATQYF. The CDR3 DNA reads as TGTGCCAGCAGCGAAAGAGCCACCGGGACTCTCGCGACCCAGTACTTC.

The chain couples TRBV3-1 (or the pseudogene TRBV3-2) to TRBJ1-4; 10 positions agree with TRBD1. Germline V gene sequence: CDR1 LGHDT, CDR2 YNNKEL (reference sequence). J was trimmed by 6 bases and V by 0 bases; bases with no gene match: 10. This CDR3 comprises 18 residues. The CDR3 loop is CASSQDPLVTGGDEKLFF. The CDR3 DNA follows: TGTGCCAGCAGCCAAGATCCTCTAGTGACAGGGGGCGATGAAAAACTGTTTTTT.

This rearrangement joins TRBV10-3 to TRBJ1-2; D unresolved. The germline gives CDR1 ENHRY, CDR2 SYGVKD. V lost 7 bases, J lost 7 bases, and 13 bases lay in between. The CDR3 spans 12 residues. As DNA, the CDR3 is TGTGCCATCAATAGTCCAGGTCGTGGCTACACCTTC. It codes for CAINSPGRGYTF.